This T cell receptor (beta chain) was found in a study of blood T cells in healthy people across ages. Background on the study: Capture by template switching was about one barcoded beta molecule per two T cells.

This clonotype came up many times. Those donating, healthy Caucasian individuals from Russia, were aged about 6 to 100. Primers used in a second PCR of roughly 6 to 11 cycles were a sample-barcoded 5' primer and a J-beta primer mix. All cDNA molecules were each tagged by a template-switch adaptor with 12 random nucleotides. TCRdb used MiXCR to reprocess the 5' RACE reads, holding one entry per CDR3 protein. The data contain hundreds of thousands of distinct CDR3 sequences, around 21% of them singletons. This clonotype was sampled from a man between 65 and 85 years old in good health. The sequenced sample was blood.

CDR3 DNA: TGTGCCAGCAGCTTCTCGACAGGAACCTACGAGCAGTACTTC. This encodes CASSFSTGTYEQYF. The chain combines TRBV28 with TRBJ2-5; D may be TRBD1 (6 bases). The J call may be in error: the DNA end matches TRBJ2-7 better. The CDR3 covers 14 residues. CDR1 and CDR2 (germline): MDHEN, SYDVKM.